Each of the 25 T cell receptor beta chains below was sequenced from the same sample in a study of molecular identifiers for immune sequencing clone quantification. TCRdb re-derived calls from the PCR reads in MiXCR, one entry per CDR3 protein. Altogether about half a million distinct CDR3 sequences are present, 25% being singletons, with the ten largest covering 0.76%. The material sequenced was naive CD8+ T cells from blood, with Jurkat cell RNA spiked in. Sample subset: FACS-sorted CD8+CD4-CCR7+CD45RA+ naive T cells. These receptors were taken from a human donor in good health. Some libraries in this study had Jurkat cell RNA spiked in.

The rearrangement uses TRBV11-2 and TRBJ2-7; D call uncertain. CDR1 and CDR2 (germline): SGHAT, FQNNGV. Trimming removed 3 bases at V and 3 bases at J, with 9 bases between. The CDR3 extends over 13 amino acids. The CDR3 sequence: CASSFGPNYEQYF. CDR3 DNA sequence: TGTGCCAGCAGCTTTGGACCGAACTACGAGCAGTACTTC.

The sample holds many counts of this clonotype. This chain joins TRBV7-6 and TRBJ2-5; 10 bases match TRBD2. The CDR3 contains 15 residues. V trimming: 5 bases; J trimming: 2 bases; junction bases outside the gene matches: 5. CDR1 and CDR2 from the germline V gene are SGHVS and FNYEAQ. The DNA for the CDR3 is TGTGCCAGCAGCCCAGGACTAGCGGAACAAGAGACCCAGTACTTC. As protein: CASSPGLAEQETQYF. Full variable domain (outside the CDR3, taken from reference TRBV7-6 and TRBJ2-5): GAGVSQSPRYKVTKRGQDVALRCDPISGHVSLYWYRQALGQGPEFLTYFNYEAQQDKSGLPNDRFSAERPEGSISTLTIQRTEQRDSAMYRCASSPGLAEQETQYFGPGTRLLVL.

This clonotype was seen ten or more times. The chain carries TRBV29-1 and TRBJ1-1, with D tentatively TRBD1 (5 bases). CDR3 length: 15 amino acids. Trimming took 2 bases from V and 3 from J, leaving 16 bases between them. From germline, CDR1 is SQVTM and CDR2 ANQGSEA. CDR3 sequence reads: CSVETLTGVDTEAFF. The CDR3 bases are TGCAGCGTTGAAACCCTTACGGGGGTGGACACTGAAGCTTTCTTT.

This clonotype was counted between two and nine times. The chain is built from TRBV7-2 and TRBJ2-5; D may correspond to TRBD1 or TRBD2 (5 bases each). The length of the CDR3 is 15 residues. Per the germline V gene, CDR1 is SGHTA and CDR2 is FQGNSA. The ends were cut back, 4 bases at V and 1 base at J, with 13 bases in the middle. CDR3 sequence reads: CASSSRDRIQETQYF. CDR3 bases: TGTGCCAGCAGCTCCCGGGACCGAATCCAAGAGACCCAGTACTTC.

This clonotype was seen a handful of times. CDR3 region: CASALGADRAFF. As DNA, the CDR3 is TGTGCTAGTGCTCTCGGGGCGGACCGGGCTTTCTTT. V gene TRBV12-5 combines with J gene TRBJ1-1; a weak D match, TRBD1 (5 bases). The V end was cut by 7 bases, the J end by 11 bases, with 17 bases between. CDR3 length: 12 residues. Per the germline V gene, CDR1 is LGHNT and CDR2 is FRNRAP.

The J gene is TRBJ2-5, the V gene TRBV20-1, with 8 bases fitting TRBD1. With 3 bases clipped from V and 6 bases from J, the junction kept 15 bases outside the gene matches. This CDR3 region has 16 residues. The germline CDR1 and CDR2 sequences are DFQATT and SNEGSKA (reference sequence). The CDR3 nucleotides read TGCAGTGCTAGTACTTTTGGGACAGGTCCTGCGCAGACCCAGTACTTC. Encoded protein: CSASTFGTGPAQTQYF.

Worth noting for this clonotype: A read error is likely, as this CDR3 ends without the conserved phenylalanine or tryptophan. This chain links TRBV29-1 with TRBJ2-7, with TRBD2 identical over 10 bases. Germline V gene data show CDR1 as SQVTM and CDR2 as ANQGSEA. CDR3 length: 14 residues. J lost 5 bases, V lost 0 bases, and 4 bases had no gene match. The CDR3 bases are TGCAGCGTTGAAGAGGGGCTAGCGGGAGACGAGCAGTACTCC. Translating it yields CSVEEGLAGDEQYS.

The chain carries TRBV7-9 and TRBJ2-7, with D perhaps matching TRBD1 (6 bases). Trimming cost V 5 bases and J 3 bases, with 20 bases left between them. CDR3 length: 16 amino acids. Germline CDR1 and CDR2: SEHNR and FQNEAQ (reference sequence). For the CDR3, the DNA is TGTGCCAGCAGCCGAGATCAGGGGTCGGTCTACTACGAGCAGTACTTC. Encoded protein: CASSRDQGSVYYEQYF.

The chain couples TRBV19 to TRBJ1-1, with unresolved D. Trimming shortened V by 5 bases and J by 1 base, and 11 bases separated the two germline ends. Germline CDR1 is LNHDA and CDR2 is SQIVND (reference sequence). The CDR3 covers 14 residues. The CDR3, as DNA: TGTGCCAGTAGTTGGTCAGACTCGAACACTGAAGCTTTCTTT. Translated, it gives CASSWSDSNTEAFF.

The table lists this clonotype with a few counts. V usage is TRBV7-9 and J usage is TRBJ2-7; unclear D gene. The germline V gene has CDR1 SEHNR and CDR2 FQNEAQ (reference sequence). Deletions cut 4 bases from V and 4 bases from J, with 11 bases between. This CDR3 is 13 amino acids long. This CDR3 is CASSSLPDYEQYF. CDR3 sequence (DNA): TGTGCCAGCAGCTCCCTACCAGATTACGAGCAGTACTTC.

This clonotype was recorded at least ten times. The rearrangement uses TRBV7-8 and TRBJ1-2, with a weak D call TRBD1 (5 bases). The germline V gene encodes CDR1 SGHVS and CDR2 FQNEAQ. Trimming removed 5 bases from V and 4 bases from J, with 14 bases in between. This CDR3 has 14 amino acids. The DNA of the CDR3 is TGTGCCAGCAGCACCAGACAGAAAAGCTATGGCTACACCTTC. Its protein product is CASSTRQKSYGYTF. The full variable domain, rest sourced from reference TRBV7-8 and TRBJ1-2, is GAGVSQSPRYKVAKRGQDVALRCDPISGHVSLFWYQQALGQGPEFLTYFQNEAQLDKSGLPSDRFFAERPEGSVSTLKIQRTQQEDSAVYLCASSTRQKSYGYTFGSGTRLTVV.

This clonotype turned up a few times. This chain uses TRBV10-1 with TRBJ2-3; 9 bases line up with TRBD1. Germline CDR1 is WNHNN and CDR2 is SYGVQD (reference sequence). The CDR3 spans 16 residues. V shed 3 bases and J 2 bases; nucleotides not matched to a gene: 6. For the CDR3, the DNA is TGCGCCAGCAGTGATCCGGGACAGGGATCCACAGATACGCAGTATTTT. Protein sequence: CASSDPGQGSTDTQYF.

This clonotype was seen only a few times. This likely comes from a read error, as the CDR3 has no conserved phenylalanine or tryptophan at its end. J is TRBJ2-7 and V is TRBV13; TRBD1 aligns across 8 bases. The CDR3 is 15 amino acids. The junction had 11 bases not matched to a gene; V was cut back by 4 bases and J by 6 bases. Germline CDR1 is PRHDT and CDR2 is FYEKMQ (reference sequence). CDR3 sequence reads: CASSSTGTGWFEQYL. CDR3 coding DNA: TGTGCCAGCAGCTCGACCGGGACAGGCTGGTTCGAGCAGTACCTC.

This clonotype appeared many times. J is TRBJ2-4 and V is TRBV4-3; D is unclear. CDR3 size: 17 residues. CDR1 LGHNA and CDR2 YSLEER come from the germline V gene. V gave up 0 bases and J gave up 3 bases, with 15 bases separating them. DNA of the CDR3: TGCGCCAGCAGCCAAGACACGATCCATTATGGCAAAAACATTCAGTACTTC. Residues: CASSQDTIHYGKNIQYF.

This clonotype was detected ten times or more. This chain joins TRBV20-1 and TRBJ2-7; 12 bases are a match to TRBD2. The J segment lost 3 bases and the V segment lost 6 bases, leaving 12 bases of the junction unmatched. The CDR3 is 16 residues long. CDR1 is DFQATT and CDR2 is SNEGSKA in the germline V gene (reference sequence). Here the CDR3 reads CSAPKPASGRVYEQYF. The CDR3 DNA reads TGCAGTGCCCCCAAGCCCGCTAGCGGGAGGGTCTACGAGCAGTACTTC.

This clonotype was seen a few times. J is TRBJ2-3 and V is TRBV9; 13 bases line up with TRBD2. V lost 0 bases, J lost 10 bases, and 5 bases stayed unmatched. The length of the CDR3 is 15 residues. Germline V gene sequence: CDR1 SGDLS, CDR2 YYNGEE. In DNA, the CDR3 is TGTGCCAGCAGCGTAGTGTGGACTAGCGGGAGCCCGCAGTATTTT. This codes for CASSVVWTSGSPQYF. The full variable domain, rest sourced from reference TRBV9 and TRBJ2-3, is DSGVTQTPKHLITATGQRVTLRCSPRSGDLSVYWYQQSLDQGLQFLIQYYNGEERAKGNILERFSAQQFPDLHSELNLSSLELGDSALYFCASSVVWTSGSPQYFGPGTRLTVL.

The CDR3 DNA reads TGTGCCAGCAGTTTAGGGGGACAGGATAGCAATCAGCCCCAGCATTTT. This codes for CASSLGGQDSNQPQHF. The gene calls are TRBV12-3 or TRBV12-4 and TRBJ1-5, with 8 bases lining up with TRBD1. The trim removed 1 base at V and 0 bases at J, leaving 2 bases unmatched. CDR3 length: 16 residues.

This clonotype was seen many times. CDR3 nucleotide sequence: TGTGCCAGCAGCCCGGACAGGGGGGGAAGGGAGCAGTACTTC. Translation gives CASSPDRGGREQYF. The chain recombines TRBV12-3 or TRBV12-4 with TRBJ2-7; 10 bases line up with TRBD1. CDR3 length: 14 amino acids. Germline trimming cut 6 bases from V and 7 bases from J; bases unmatched to any gene: 9.

This clonotype was observed a handful of times. The chain is built from TRBV19 and TRBJ2-7; 7 nucleotides align to TRBD2. The CDR3 loop spans 14 amino acids. The trim removed 6 bases at V and 2 bases at J, leaving 7 bases unmatched. Germline assignment: CDR1 LNHDA and CDR2 SQIVND (reference sequence). The CDR3 loop reads CASRVASGTYEQYF. The CDR3 region has the DNA TGTGCCAGTAGGGTGGCTAGCGGAACCTACGAGCAGTACTTC.

The rearrangement joins TRBV4-3 to TRBJ1-2; D is uncertain. CDR1 and CDR2 from the germline V gene are LGHNA and YSLEER. Deletions cut 0 bases from V and 4 bases from J, with 12 bases between. This CDR3 comprises 15 residues. CDR3 DNA: TGCGCCAGCAGCCAAGATTGGAAGGATATCTATGGCTACACCTTC. It translates to CASSQDWKDIYGYTF.

This clonotype has a handful of counts. The chain employs TRBV30 and TRBJ1-1; D call uncertain. Trimming pared 2 bases from V and 2 bases from J, leaving 6 bases between. The CDR3 is 12 amino acids. Germline assignment: CDR1 GTSNPN and CDR2 SVGIG (reference sequence). The CDR3 loop reads CAWSTENTEAFF. CDR3 bases: TGTGCCTGGAGTACAGAAAACACTGAAGCTTTCTTT.

The chain uses TRBV12-3 or TRBV12-4 and TRBJ2-5; 13 bases are shared with TRBD2. V gave up 6 bases and J gave up 4 bases; unmatched junction bases: 8. This CDR3 contains 16 residues. The CDR3 sequence: CASSLRLAGGLETQYF. CDR3 DNA sequence: TGTGCCAGCAGCCTGAGACTAGCGGGAGGACTAGAGACCCAGTACTTC.

This chain joins TRBV20-1 and TRBJ2-2; 7 nucleotides line up with TRBD1. From germline, CDR1 is DFQATT and CDR2 SNEGSKA (reference sequence). V lost 5 bases and J lost 6; bases outside the gene matches: 9. The CDR3 covers 14 residues. In DNA form, the CDR3 reads TGCAGTGCTGGGGACAGATCGGACCCCGGGGAGCTGTTTTTT. As protein: CSAGDRSDPGELFF.

This clonotype was observed many times. The chain has TRBV20-1 and TRBJ1-1, with TRBD1 identical over 9 bases. Unmatched junction bases numbered 11, after V lost 6 bases and J lost 0 bases. This CDR3 is built from 16 residues. Germline V gene sequence: CDR1 DFQATT, CDR2 SNEGSKA (reference sequence). CDR3 bases: TGCAGTGCCCCCAGGACAGGGGATACCATGAACACTGAAGCTTTCTTT. Amino acid sequence: CSAPRTGDTMNTEAFF.

The chain recombines TRBV9 with TRBJ1-2, with a weak D call TRBD1 (5 bases). Trimming took off 0 bases at V and 2 bases at J, with 11 bases between the two ends. There are 15 residues in the CDR3. CDR1 is SGDLS, CDR2 YYNGEE, per germline. In nucleotides, the CDR3 is TGTGCCAGCAGCGTAGGGGACGGGGTAAACTATGGCTACACCTTC. Its protein is CASSVGDGVNYGYTF.